Listed below are T cell receptor beta chains from one sample, sequenced in a study of T-cell memory formation after mild COVID-19. TCRdb re-called the 5' RACE reads with MiXCR, one entry per CDR3 protein. The profile covers around 130,000 distinct CDR3 sequences, with more than 13% appearing a single time and around 27% taken by the ten largest. The sequenced sample consisted of PBMCs or a T cell subset sorted from them (not recorded which). The receptors come from an adult woman who had mild COVID-19 (a few samples of this study predate the infection). Cell type and time point are not known. Each CDR3 is given with its conserved first and last residue.

v_gene,CDR3aa
TRBV12-3/TRBV12-4,CASRGQQYYYGYTF
TRBV6-5,CASSSGLDPYEQYF
TRBV6-5,CASSPTGEFGGEQYF
TRBV13,CASSLGAGITDTQYF
TRBV15,CATSRPRGTDAYEQYF
TRBV19,CASSILSGARNEQFF
TRBV12-3/TRBV12-4,CASRPGTSTNEKLFF
TRBV6-5,CASRQEGGAHGYTF
TRBV7-3,CASSLTPTLSSYNEQFF
TRBV20-1,CSARPIRSGLEKLFF
TRBV7-2,CATSTGTSGTDTQYF
TRBV20-1,CSARPGQGVGYEQYF
TRBV25-1,CASSDQDRGDTGELFF
TRBV29-1,CSVTGTGNTEVFF
TRBV14,CASSRPLGAIDEQFF
TRBV4-3,CASSQEVGKETQYF
TRBV5-4,CASGTSGTIEQYF
TRBV13,CASSLRSEVNEETQYF
TRBV29-1,CSVHGGYEQYF
TRBV19,CASRTGTAGAEAFF
TRBV24-1,CATEGGGSTEAFF
TRBV25-1,CASSVPGQGYEQYF
TRBV5-1,CASSFGQGGSPLHF
TRBV15,CATSRDTGQGNEKLFF
TRBV10-3,CAISEPSQGREQYF
TRBV5-1,CASSLDTGQAFF
TRBV12-3/TRBV12-4,CASSLGEGYSYGYTF
TRBV7-9,CASSLTPQRSYNEQFF
TRBV11-2,CASSSLYNEQFF
TRBV20-1,CSARDQITEAFF
TRBV14,CASSRWGTYEQYF
TRBV12-3/TRBV12-4,CASSQREYSYEQYF
TRBV7-3,CASSASVMLGSNEQFF
TRBV7-9,CASSHGTSARPYEQYF
TRBV7-9,CASSLAGTSTAGWF
TRBV5-1,CASSFRQGAYEQYF